One and the same sample provided the 32 T cell receptor beta chains below, sequenced in a study of blood T cell repertoires in COVID-19. Measured with immunoSEQ multiplex PCR; TCRdb has only the in-frame clones, and not every one. The sample lists roughly 140,000 clones; more than 85% were seen once. Sequences were obtained from peripheral blood. Receptors were obtained from a woman between 70 and 85 years old with acute or convalescent COVID-19.

The rearrangement links TRBV18 to TRBJ1-6, with D tentatively TRBD1 (5 bases). Germline CDR1 and CDR2: KGHSH and LQKENI. Trimming removed 2 bases at V and 8 bases at J, with 10 bases between. The CDR3 runs 14 residues. In nucleotides, the CDR3 is TGTGCCAGCTCACCAAAGACAGAGTATTCACCCCTCCACTTT. Translating gives CASSPKTEYSPLHF.

The V gene is TRBV5-1, the J gene TRBJ1-4; D ambiguous. Germline V gene data show CDR1 as SGHRS and CDR2 as YFSETQ. Trimming cost V 1 base and J 0 bases, with 10 bases left between them. The CDR3 covers 16 residues. CDR3 coding DNA: TGCGCCAGCAGCTTGCATAAGACAACAACTAATGAAAAACTGTTTTTT. Its translation: CASSLHKTTTNEKLFF.

The chain couples TRBV19 to TRBJ1-4; 11 bases map to TRBD1. The V gene's germline CDR1 is LNHDA and CDR2 SQIVND (reference sequence). V was clipped by 4 bases and J by 5 bases; unmatched bases: 0. This CDR3 contains 14 residues. The CDR3 nucleotides read TGTGCCAGTAGTAGGACAGGGGGCAATGAAAAACTGTTTTTT. It codes for CASSRTGGNEKLFF.

The chain joins TRBV6-5 to TRBJ1-3, with 8 bases fitting TRBD1. The junction had 4 bases not matched to a gene; V was cut back by 6 bases and J by 0 bases. Germline values: CDR1 MNHEY, CDR2 SVGAGI. This CDR3 contains 15 residues. CDR3 nucleotides: TGTGCCAGCAGGACAGGGGCCAGCTCTGGAAACACCATATATTTT. Amino acid sequence: CASRTGASSGNTIYF.

The chain employs TRBV5-1 and TRBJ1-4, with no clear D. The CDR3 loop spans 15 amino acids. The germline gives CDR1 SGHRS, CDR2 YFSETQ. Trimming shortened V by 4 bases and J by 7 bases, and 17 bases separated the two germline ends. CDR3 protein: CASSVAGVPGEKLFF. The CDR3 coding sequence is TGCGCCAGCAGCGTAGCCGGGGTTCCGGGTGAAAAACTGTTTTTT.

This rearrangement joins TRBV7-2 to TRBJ2-2; TRBD1 aligns across 10 bases. In germline, CDR1 is SGHTA, CDR2 FQGNSA. Trimming took 1 base from V and 6 from J; bases not matched to a gene: 5. The CDR3 is 16 residues long. The DNA of the CDR3 is TGTGCCAGCAGCTTAGTTTGGACAGGGGGATCCGGGGAGCTGTTTTTT. Translation gives CASSLVWTGGSGELFF.

This chain uses TRBV19 with TRBJ2-6; 7 nucleotides match TRBD1. CDR1 and CDR2 (germline): LNHDA, SQIVND (reference sequence). This CDR3 comprises 16 residues. With V trimmed by 4 bases and J by 0 bases, 3 bases remained unmatched. CDR3 sequence: CASSKGASSGANVLTF. CDR3 bases: TGTGCCAGTAGTAAGGGGGCGAGCTCTGGGGCCAACGTCCTGACTTTC.

On this clone itself: At one end the junction does not follow the germline gene, possibly because of a read error. The chain combines TRBV5-4 with TRBJ2-2, with D perhaps matching TRBD2 (7 bases). This CDR3 comprises 17 residues. Germline V gene data show CDR1 as SGHNT and CDR2 as YYREEE (reference sequence). Here the CDR3 reads CASSLTPGGPLTGELFF. CDR3 coding DNA: TGTGCCAGTAGCTTGACCCCCGGGGGGCCGTTGACCGGGGAGCTGTTTTTT.

The chain recombines TRBV11-3 with TRBJ2-7; TRBD2 might be the D (6 bases). V was pared by 1 base and J by 2 bases, with 12 bases between. Germline V gives CDR1 SGHNT, CDR2 YENEEA. The CDR3 has 15 residues. DNA of the CDR3: TGTGCCAGCAGCTTAGGGCGGGGACGGACCTACGAGCAGTACGTC. Translating gives CASSLGRGRTYEQYV.

V is TRBV28 and J is TRBJ1-2, with 7 bases fitting TRBD1. The germline gives CDR1 MDHEN, CDR2 SYDVKM. CDR3 length equals 14 residues. V shed 7 bases and J 3 bases; nucleotides not matched to a gene: 8. The CDR3 DNA follows: TGTGCCAGCACCTTGCCCGACAGGGACTATGGCTACACCTTC. Protein sequence: CASTLPDRDYGYTF.

The V call is TRBV19, the J call TRBJ1-5; TRBD1 matches 8 bases. Trimming took 4 bases from V and 6 from J; bases not matched to a gene: 11. Per the germline V gene, CDR1 is LNHDA and CDR2 is SQIVND (reference sequence). The CDR3 is 16 residues long. CDR3 residues: CASSTDRGGGGQPQHF. CDR3 nucleotide sequence: TGTGCCAGTAGTACTGACAGGGGCGGTGGTGGTCAGCCCCAGCATTTT.

The gene calls are TRBV2 and TRBJ2-7; unclear D gene. The CDR3 contains 11 residues. Looked up from germline, CDR1 is SNHLY and CDR2 is FYNNEI. Deletions cut 6 bases from V and 3 bases from J, with 6 bases between. The CDR3, as DNA: TGTGCCAGCAGAGAGCGCTACGAGCAGTACTTC. This sequence encodes CASRERYEQYF. Using reference TRBV2 and TRBJ2-7 for the parts outside the CDR3, the full variable domain is EPEVTQTPSHQVTQMGQEVILRCVPISNHLYFYWYRQILGQKVEFLVSFYNNEISEKSEIFDDQFSVERPDGSNFTLKIRSTKLEDSAMYFCASRERYEQYFGPGTRLTVT.

The chain recombines TRBV2 with TRBJ1-3; D perhaps matches TRBD1 (5 bases). This CDR3 is 13 amino acids long. Germline V gene lookup returns CDR1 SNHLY and CDR2 FYNNEI. Deletions cut 9 bases from V and 4 bases from J, with 13 bases between. CDR3 bases: TGTGCCAGTACAGGCCTCCCCGGAAACACCATATATTTT. Translated: CASTGLPGNTIYF.

The gene calls are TRBV5-1 and TRBJ2-7, with 11 bases fitting TRBD1. Germline V gene lookup returns CDR1 SGHRS and CDR2 YFSETQ. This CDR3 is 14 amino acids long. V lost 2 bases to trimming and J lost 5 bases; unmatched junction nucleotides: 3. The CDR3 loop reads CASSFGQGANEQYF. In DNA form, the CDR3 reads TGCGCCAGCAGCTTCGGACAGGGGGCGAACGAGCAGTACTTC.

This sequence joins TRBV11-2 and TRBJ1-1; no firm D call. Germline values: CDR1 SGHAT, CDR2 FQNNGV. V lost 7 bases and J lost 1, with 19 bases in between. The CDR3 extends over 16 amino acids. The CDR3 region is CASTSLSGVWNTEAFF. CDR3 DNA: TGTGCCAGCACTTCACTTTCCGGTGTGTGGAACACTGAAGCTTTCTTT.

The rearrangement links TRBV12-3 or TRBV12-4 to TRBJ1-5; 8 positions agree with TRBD1. V lost 6 bases, J lost 9 bases, and 7 bases stayed unmatched. This CDR3 comprises 13 residues. The CDR3 DNA reads as TGTGCCAGCAGATCCGGACAGGGCGGGCCCCAGCATTTT. It codes for CASRSGQGGPQHF.

This clone is a singleton in its sample. The rearrangement uses TRBV6-6 and TRBJ1-4, with D unresolved. The CDR3 spans 16 residues. Germline V gene data show CDR1 as MNHNY and CDR2 as SVGAGI (reference sequence). V lost 4 bases, J lost 0 bases, and 12 bases lay in between. The CDR3 nucleotides read TGTGCCAGCAGTTGGACCCGCGGGGCAACTAATGAAAAACTGTTTTTT. This sequence encodes CASSWTRGATNEKLFF.

The V call is TRBV25-1, the J call TRBJ1-2; weak D call: TRBD1 (5 bases). The V gene lost 4 bases and the J gene lost 1 base, with 19 bases spanning the gap. There are 17 residues in the CDR3. CDR1 is MGHDK, CDR2 SYGVNS, per germline. The CDR3 region has the DNA TGTGCCAGCAGTGCCCAAACCGGGGGGAAGGGTAACTATGGCTACACCTTC. It encodes CASSAQTGGKGNYGYTF.

The CDR3 loop reads CASSPYGTGGNEQFF. For the CDR3, the DNA is TGCGCCAGCAGCCCGTATGGAACAGGGGGCAATGAGCAGTTCTTC. V gene TRBV5-1 combines with J gene TRBJ2-1, with TRBD1 matching over 8 bases. V lost 4 bases, J lost 6 bases, and 9 bases stayed unmatched. The length of the CDR3 is 15 residues. Germline V gives CDR1 SGHRS, CDR2 YFSETQ.

The chain carries TRBV11-2 and TRBJ1-2; tentative D call: TRBD1 (5 bases). In germline, CDR1 is SGHAT, CDR2 FQNNGV. The CDR3 runs 14 residues. Between the trimmed V and J ends, which lost 3 bases and 4 bases, there was a span of 12 bases. The DNA for the CDR3 is TGTGCCAGCAGCTTGGGGGGGGGAGTCTATGGCTACACCTTC. Its protein is CASSLGGGVYGYTF.

The CDR3 coding sequence is TGCGCCAGCAGACACGCGGCGGGGGGAAGCGCCGAGCAGTACTTC. Translation: CASRHAAGGSAEQYF. The gene calls are TRBV4-1 and TRBJ2-7; TRBD2 aligns across 8 bases. Trimming removed 6 bases from V and 6 bases from J; junction bases left unmatched: 13. This CDR3 comprises 15 residues. Germline loops: CDR1 MGHRA, CDR2 YSYEKL.

V and J are TRBV7-2 and TRBJ2-5, with 8 bases lining up with TRBD1. Germline CDR1 reads SGHTA; CDR2 reads FQGNSA. V dropped 5 bases and J dropped 5; count of bases not matched to a gene: 7. The length of the CDR3 is 14 residues. CDR3 amino acids: CASSEDRGGETQYF. As DNA, the CDR3 is TGTGCCAGCAGCGAAGACAGGGGTGGGGAGACCCAGTACTTC.

The chain uses TRBV18 and TRBJ2-7; a weak D match, TRBD2 (6 bases). V was pared by 3 bases and J by 2 bases, with 11 bases between. Germline loops: CDR1 KGHSH, CDR2 LQKENI. The CDR3 consists of 14 residues. The CDR3, as DNA: TGTGCCAGCTCACCCGGGACTGATACCTACGAGCAGTACTTC. Its protein is CASSPGTDTYEQYF.

The chain links TRBV2 to TRBJ1-1; D perhaps matches TRBD1 (6 bases). V was clipped by 3 bases and J by 3 bases, with 17 bases between them. The germline gives CDR1 SNHLY, CDR2 FYNNEI. The CDR3 has 16 amino acids. DNA for the CDR3: TGTGCCAGCAGTGACGAGGCGCAGGGGCTGGACACTGAAGCTTTCTTT. This sequence encodes CASSDEAQGLDTEAFF.

The J gene is TRBJ2-7, the V gene TRBV7-2; possibly TRBD2 for D (6 bases). The length of the CDR3 is 12 residues. Trimming stripped 6 bases from V and 10 bases from J, with 16 bases between. Germline-derived CDR1 and CDR2 are SGHTA and FQGNSA. CDR3 DNA: TGTGCCAGCAGTGGGGACTCACGGCAACAGTACTTC. As protein: CASSGDSRQQYF.

The gene calls are TRBV6-5 and TRBJ2-2; perhaps TRBD1 as D (5 bases). The germline gives CDR1 MNHEY, CDR2 SVGAGI. Trimming left V 2 bases short and J 7 bases short, with 17 bases between. The CDR3 contains 16 residues. CDR3 bases: TGTGCCAGCAGTTACAGCCAGGGCATGGGCGTCGGGGAGCTGTTTTTT. This encodes CASSYSQGMGVGELFF.

This sequence joins TRBV2 and TRBJ1-1; 8 bases are a match to TRBD1. From germline, CDR1 is SNHLY and CDR2 FYNNEI. The CDR3 is made up of 15 amino acids. V was pared by 0 bases and J by 9 bases, with 9 bases of the junction left unmatched. CDR3 sequence: CASSEAIVDRAKAFF. CDR3 in DNA: TGTGCCAGCAGTGAAGCGATAGTGGACAGGGCTAAAGCTTTCTTT.

The V call is TRBV6-5, the J call TRBJ2-5; 13 nucleotides match TRBD2. CDR1 and CDR2 from the germline V gene are MNHEY and SVGAGI. The CDR3 has 13 residues. J lost 8 bases, V lost 5 bases, and 2 bases had no gene match. The CDR3 coding sequence is TGTGCCAGCAGTAGGGGACTAGCGGGAACCCAGTACTTC. It codes for CASSRGLAGTQYF.

The J gene is TRBJ2-7, the V gene TRBV12-3 or TRBV12-4; TRBD1 matches at 8 bases. J was trimmed by 6 bases and V by 5 bases; bases with no gene match: 6. The CDR3 consists of 13 residues. CDR3 loop: CASSRYDRGEQYF. The CDR3, as DNA: TGTGCCAGCAGTCGTTACGACAGGGGCGAGCAGTACTTC.

V is TRBV5-4 and J is TRBJ1-4, with D tentatively TRBD1 (5 bases). Germline-derived CDR1 and CDR2 are SGHNT and YYREEE (reference sequence). The CDR3 extends over 14 amino acids. Trimming took 5 bases from V and 7 from J, leaving 15 bases between them. The CDR3 DNA reads as TGTGCCAGCAGTTTTGGCGGGGGGGGTGAAAAACTGTTTTTT. Translation: CASSFGGGGEKLFF.

The gene calls are TRBV2 and TRBJ1-5; D ambiguous. CDR1 is SNHLY and CDR2 is FYNNEI in the germline V gene. The V end lost 1 base, the J end lost 3 bases, and 10 bases lay between the germline ends. The CDR3 spans 15 residues. The CDR3 nucleotides are TGTGCCAGCAGTGAAGTGGGCAGTTACAATCAGCCCCAGCATTTT. Amino acid sequence: CASSEVGSYNQPQHF.

The chain carries TRBV15 and TRBJ2-5, with 10 bases identical to TRBD1. The CDR3 is made up of 14 amino acids. V lost 5 bases, J lost 5 bases, and 5 bases stayed unmatched. Germline V CDR1 and CDR2: LNHNV, YYDKDF (reference sequence). CDR3 region: CATSGGQGKETQYF. Written as DNA, the CDR3 is TGTGCCACCAGCGGGGGACAGGGGAAGGAGACCCAGTACTTC.